The next 24 T cell receptor beta chains were all read from a single sample in a study of T cell repertoires in ileal Crohn's disease. The method was immunoSEQ multiplex PCR; TCRdb's version includes in-frame clones alone and lacks a portion of them. The table records around 5,800 clones, more than 65% of them present only once. The sample comprised ileal tissue. The source of these receptors is an adult with Crohn's disease.

V is TRBV29-1 and J is TRBJ1-1; D might be TRBD1 (5 bases). The germline CDR1 and CDR2 sequences are SQVTM and ANQGSEA. V lost 6 bases and J lost 8, with 22 bases in between. The CDR3 runs 14 residues. The CDR3 is CSVVQWEGHSEAFF. The CDR3 coding sequence is TGCAGCGTGGTCCAGTGGGAGGGGCACAGCGAAGCTTTCTTT. The variable domain in full, with the rest retrieved from reference TRBV29-1 and TRBJ1-1, is SAVISQKPSRDICQRGTSLTIQCQVDSQVTMMFWYRQQPGQSLTLIATANQGSEATYESGFVIDKFPISRPNLTFSTLTVSNMSPEDSSIYLCSVVQWEGHSEAFFGQGTRLTVV.

The chain employs TRBV29-1 and TRBJ2-7; TRBD2 matches at 15 bases. V lost 6 bases to trimming and J lost 1 base; unmatched junction nucleotides: 13. Germline V gene sequence: CDR1 SQVTM, CDR2 ANQGSEA. The length of the CDR3 is 18 residues. The CDR3 sequence is CSVAGGLAGGHGSYEQYF. The CDR3 nucleotides read TGCAGCGTCGCCGGCGGACTAGCGGGGGGGCATGGGTCCTACGAGCAGTACTTC.

The V and J genes are TRBV19 and TRBJ1-1; D possibly corresponds to TRBD1 (5 bases). The ends were cut back, 3 bases at V and 1 base at J, with 9 bases in the middle. This CDR3 has 14 residues. Germline lookup yields CDR1 LNHDA and CDR2 SQIVND (reference sequence). The chain's CDR3 is CASSIQGSNTEAFF. DNA for the CDR3: TGTGCCAGTAGTATCCAGGGTTCGAACACTGAAGCTTTCTTT.

This clone was found a few times. The genes are TRBV5-4 and TRBJ2-6, with no clear D. Deletions cut 5 bases from V and 3 bases from J, with 12 bases between. This CDR3 comprises 15 residues. From germline, CDR1 is SGHNT and CDR2 YYREEE (reference sequence). The CDR3 DNA follows: TGTGCCAGCAGTGTGACTGGGTTTGGGGCCAACGTCCTGACTTTC. As protein: CASSVTGFGANVLTF.

This chain connects TRBV5-4 to TRBJ2-2; 7 nucleotides match TRBD2. The ends lost 4 bases at V and 5 bases at J; junction bases unmatched: 2. The length of the CDR3 is 13 residues. Germline CDR1 SGHNT, CDR2 YYREEE (reference sequence). The CDR3 DNA follows: TGTGCCAGCAGCGGCGGGGGTACCGGGGAGCTGTTTTTT. Translating gives CASSGGGTGELFF.

By sample share, this clone is hyperexpanded. The V gene is TRBV5-8, the J gene TRBJ1-2; a weak D match, TRBD1 (5 bases). The V end was cut by 0 bases, the J end by 4 bases, with 16 bases between. This CDR3 is built from 16 residues. Looked up from germline, CDR1 is SGHTS and CDR2 is YDEGEE. CDR3 DNA sequence: TGTGCCAGCAGCTTGGAGCAGGACACGGCCTTCTATGGCTACACCTTC. As protein: CASSLEQDTAFYGYTF.

The rearrangement joins TRBV9 to TRBJ1-3; D is ambiguous. V gave up 7 bases and J gave up 0 bases, with 5 bases separating them. This CDR3 is 12 amino acids long. The germline V gene has CDR1 SGDLS and CDR2 YYNGEE. The CDR3, as DNA: TGTGCCAGCGGGCTCTCTGGAAACACCATATATTTT. This translates into CASGLSGNTIYF.

CDR3 bases: TGTGCCAGCAGGGGGGGACTAGCGGTCGGCGAGCAGTACTTC. Residues: CASRGGLAVGEQYF. The rearrangement links TRBV2 to TRBJ2-7; 11 positions match TRBD2. Per the germline V gene, CDR1 is SNHLY and CDR2 is FYNNEI. The CDR3 has 14 residues. V dropped 6 bases and J dropped 6; count of bases not matched to a gene: 7. The full variable domain, its missing parts supplied by reference TRBV2 and TRBJ2-7, is EPEVTQTPSHQVTQMGQEVILRCVPISNHLYFYWYRQILGQKVEFLVSFYNNEISEKSEIFDDQFSVERPDGSNFTLKIRSTKLEDSAMYFCASRGGLAVGEQYFGPGTRLTVT.

V and J are TRBV7-9 and TRBJ1-2, with 7 bases matching TRBD1. Trimming took 5 bases from V and 1 from J; bases not matched to a gene: 4. CDR1 SEHNR and CDR2 FQNEAQ come from the germline V gene (reference sequence). The CDR3 totals 14 residues. CDR3 sequence reads: CASSGGTDNYGYTF. The CDR3 DNA reads as TGTGCCAGCAGCGGTGGGACAGATAACTATGGCTACACCTTC.

The chain combines TRBV28 with TRBJ2-7; 8 bases line up with TRBD1. The germline CDR1 and CDR2 sequences are MDHEN and SYDVKM. The CDR3 spans 17 residues. J was trimmed by 0 bases and V by 5 bases; bases with no gene match: 12. The CDR3 coding sequence is TGTGCCAGCAGTCCGATAGGACAGGGCCAGGCCTCCTACGAGCAGTACTTC. Protein product: CASSPIGQGQASYEQYF.

Only a few counts were recorded for this clone. This chain links TRBV7-8 with TRBJ2-3; D is undetermined. The V and J ends lost 1 base and 2 bases respectively, with 7 bases between them. Germline assignment: CDR1 SGHVS and CDR2 FQNEAQ. The CDR3 is 14 residues long. CDR3 DNA: TGTGCCAGCAGCTTAGTCAGGAACACAGATACGCAGTATTTT. This codes for CASSLVRNTDTQYF.

The J gene is TRBJ2-5, the V gene TRBV4-1, with D unresolved. This CDR3 has 14 amino acids. Germline values: CDR1 MGHRA, CDR2 YSYEKL. V lost 2 bases and J 1 base, leaving 8 bases between the germline ends. In nucleotides, the CDR3 is TGCGCCAGCAGCCAAAGAGCGATCCAAGAGACCCAGTACTTC. Amino acid sequence: CASSQRAIQETQYF.

CDR3: CASSSLAGGSSYNEQFF. The CDR3 DNA follows: TGCGCCAGCAGCTCTCTAGCGGGAGGGAGCTCCTACAATGAGCAGTTCTTC. V gene TRBV5-1 combines with J gene TRBJ2-1; TRBD2 aligns across 12 bases. The CDR3 runs 17 residues. J was trimmed by 0 bases and V by 3 bases; bases with no gene match: 4. The germline CDR1 and CDR2 sequences are SGHRS and YFSETQ. Full variable domain (rest looked up from reference TRBV5-1 and TRBJ2-1): KAGVTQTPRYLIKTRGQQVTLSCSPISGHRSVSWYQQTPGQGLQFLFEYFSETQRNKGNFPGRFSGRQFSNSRSEMNVSTLELGDSALYLCASSSLAGGSSYNEQFFGPGTRLTVL.

This sequence joins TRBV12-5 and TRBJ1-2; D is unresolved. V was shortened by 3 bases and J by 6 bases, with 11 bases between the two germline ends. The germline V gene has CDR1 LGHNT and CDR2 FRNRAP. The CDR3 sequence is 13 residues long. CDR3 nucleotides: TGTGCTAGTGGTTTCGGCCCAGGCCATGGCTACACCTTC. Its translation is CASGFGPGHGYTF. The variable domain in full, with the rest retrieved from reference TRBV12-5 and TRBJ1-2, is DARVTQTPRHKVTEMGQEVTMRCQPILGHNTVFWYRQTMMQGLELLAYFRNRAPLDDSGMPKDRFSAEMPDATLATLKIQPSEPRDSAVYFCASGFGPGHGYTFGSGTRLTVV.

This chain links TRBV11-2 with TRBJ1-6; the D is unclear. The CDR3 sequence is 15 residues long. From germline, CDR1 is SGHAT and CDR2 FQNNGV. The V and J ends lost 5 bases and 5 bases respectively, with 13 bases between them. Here the CDR3 reads CASSPRENHNSPLHF. The DNA for the CDR3 is TGTGCCAGCAGCCCCCGGGAGAATCATAATTCACCCCTCCACTTT.

This clone ranks as medium-sized (0.01 to 0.1%). The V call is TRBV15, the J call TRBJ1-5; D remains ambiguous. Per the germline V gene, CDR1 is LNHNV and CDR2 is YYDKDF (reference sequence). The V and J ends lost 0 bases and 0 bases respectively, with 6 bases between them. The CDR3 extends over 15 amino acids. The CDR3 DNA reads TGTGCCACCAGCAGAGACAGATATAGCAATCAGCCCCAGCATTTT. The encoded protein is CATSRDRYSNQPQHF.

The rearrangement joins TRBV29-1 to TRBJ1-1; tentatively, D is TRBD1 (6 bases). From germline, CDR1 is SQVTM and CDR2 ANQGSEA. Trimming shortened V by 8 bases and J by 1 base, and 11 bases separated the two germline ends. The CDR3 is made up of 12 amino acids. The CDR3 spells CSLPQGNTEAFF. DNA for the CDR3: TGCAGCCTACCACAGGGGAACACTGAAGCTTTCTTT.

The chain has TRBV7-8 and TRBJ2-7, with unresolved D. V was cut by 1 base and J by 3 bases, with 13 bases left in between. CDR1 and CDR2 from the germline V gene are SGHVS and FQNEAQ. The CDR3 is 15 amino acids. CDR3 sequence: CASSLELAVRYEQYF. In DNA, the CDR3 is TGTGCCAGCAGCTTAGAATTGGCAGTCCGCTACGAGCAGTACTTC.

V gene TRBV10-1 combines with J gene TRBJ2-1; TRBD1 might be the D (5 bases). V lost 2 bases to trimming and J lost 15 bases, with 17 bases between them. CDR1 WNHNN and CDR2 SYGVQD come from the germline V gene (reference sequence). This CDR3 is 13 amino acids long. The CDR3 nucleotides read TGCGCCAGCAGTGAGGACAGATCGACCCCTCGGTTCTTC. Its translation: CASSEDRSTPRFF.

The genes are TRBV9 and TRBJ2-2; perhaps TRBD2 as D (5 bases). Per the germline V gene, CDR1 is SGDLS and CDR2 is YYNGEE. V was trimmed by 0 bases and J by 5 bases, leaving 11 bases between them. The CDR3 is 15 residues long. In nucleotides, the CDR3 is TGTGCCAGCAGCGTAGTGGAGGATCGGACCGGGGAGCTGTTTTTT. Translating it yields CASSVVEDRTGELFF.

On this clone itself: At one of its ends the junction is not consistent with the germline gene, which may arise from a read error. The chain links TRBV18 to TRBJ2-7; tentative D call: TRBD1 (6 bases). CDR1 KGHSH and CDR2 LQKENI come from the germline V gene. The CDR3 contains 15 residues. The CDR3 region is CASSPYKSGTNVEHF. The DNA of the CDR3 is TGTGCCAGCTCACCTTACAAATCCGGGACAAATGTCGAGCACTTC.

V and J are TRBV6-5 and TRBJ1-3, with no clear D. V was cut by 8 bases and J by 0 bases, with 14 bases left in between. Germline V gene sequence: CDR1 MNHEY, CDR2 SVGAGI. CDR3 length: 15 amino acids. The CDR3 nucleotides read TGTGCCAGCGGGGAGACGGGAGACTCTGGAAACACCATATATTTT. It codes for CASGETGDSGNTIYF.

The genes are TRBV2 and TRBJ2-3; 12 nucleotides agree with TRBD2. V shed 6 bases and J 6 bases; nucleotides not matched to a gene: 7. Germline loops: CDR1 SNHLY, CDR2 FYNNEI. The CDR3 consists of 15 residues. The CDR3 bases are TGTGCCAGCAGCTTACTAGCGGGAGGTGCTGATACGCAGTATTTT. It encodes CASSLLAGGADTQYF. Full variable domain (outside the CDR3, taken from reference TRBV2 and TRBJ2-3): EPEVTQTPSHQVTQMGQEVILRCVPISNHLYFYWYRQILGQKVEFLVSFYNNEISEKSEIFDDQFSVERPDGSNFTLKIRSTKLEDSAMYFCASSLLAGGADTQYFGPGTRLTVL.

Notes on this clone: With a much larger clone just one base away, this may be a read error. The gene calls are TRBV6-5 and TRBJ2-5; tentative D call: TRBD2 (5 bases). From germline, CDR1 is MNHEY and CDR2 SVGAGI. V was clipped by 4 bases and J by 3 bases, with 18 bases between them. The CDR3 runs to 16 residues. The CDR3 DNA follows: TGTGCCAGCAGTTGCCCCAGTGGTGAGGGAGAAGAGACCCAGTACTTC. Translation gives CASSCPSGEGEETQYF.